Below, one TCR beta chain is given with its context. What it recognizes is unknown. Mismatch with germline at one junction end may stem from a read error. The repertoire was sequenced with immunoSEQ multiplex PCR; TCRdb's copy has only in-frame clones and lacks some. The top ten clones hold under 45% of a sample with 30,000 to 50,000 clones, 79% of them seen once. The data derive from a study of T cells in localized non-small cell lung cancer. Study results and limitations: Longer overall survival accompanied higher blood T cell density. Adjacent lung exhibited a median of about 50 among the 100 most abundant tumor clones.

The CDR3 runs to 12 residues. Germline V gene data show CDR1 as MDHEN and CDR2 as SYDVKM. Sequences were derived from PBMCs, sampled before any cancer treatment. The gene calls are TRBV28 and TRBJ1-5; the D is unclear. This TCR was sampled from a woman aged 35 to 70 with stage II squamous cell lung carcinoma. The CDR3 spells CASTVDGDLPSF. Here the CDR3 DNA reads TGTGCCAGCACCGTCGATGGAGATCTCCCCTCTTTT.